The next 6 T cell receptor beta chains were all read from a single sample in a study of blood T cell repertoires in COVID-19. Profiling relied on immunoSEQ multiplex PCR, and the TCRdb table lists in-frame clones only, not all of them. The sample includes some 250,000 clones, around 85% of them seen just once. Sequencing was carried out using peripheral blood. The receptors originated from a woman in her 30s with COVID-19, enrolled during active disease.

The rearrangement links TRBV7-8 to TRBJ1-4, with D perhaps matching TRBD1 (6 bases). Trimming cost V 5 bases and J 3 bases, with 13 bases left between them. The germline gives CDR1 SGHVS, CDR2 FQNEAQ. The CDR3 spans 15 residues. CDR3 bases: TGTGCCAGCAGCACCCACAGGGTTCCTAATGAAAAACTGTTTTTT. This encodes CASSTHRVPNEKLFF.

This clone has just a few counts. The gene calls are TRBV18 and TRBJ1-2; the match to TRBD1 covers 7 bases. J lost 4 bases, V lost 2 bases, and 10 bases had no gene match. CDR1 and CDR2 from the germline V gene are KGHSH and LQKENI. The CDR3 spans 16 residues. The CDR3 loop is CASSPFAGQPRYGYTF. The CDR3 region has the DNA TGTGCCAGCTCACCATTCGCGGGACAGCCTCGCTATGGCTACACCTTC.

This clone was observed once. The chain recombines TRBV25-1 with TRBJ2-4; possible D gene TRBD1, 6 bases. This CDR3 region has 14 residues. Germline V gives CDR1 MGHDK, CDR2 SYGVNS. The V gene lost 2 bases and the J gene lost 6 bases, with 11 bases spanning the gap. CDR3 nucleotides: TGTGCCAGCAGTGAAGGGGGCGAAGGAAACATTCAGTACTTC. It yields the protein CASSEGGEGNIQYF. Supplemented by reference TRBV25-1 and TRBJ2-4, the full variable domain reads EADIYQTPRYLVIGTGKKITLECSQTMGHDKMYWYQQDPGMELHLIHYSYGVNSTEKGDLSSESTVSRIRTEHFPLTLESARPSHTSQYLCASSEGGEGNIQYFGAGTRLSVL.

The rearrangement joins TRBV5-4 to TRBJ2-3; possible D gene TRBD1, 6 bases. The CDR3 is 15 amino acids. From germline, CDR1 is SGHNT and CDR2 YYREEE (reference sequence). V lost 0 bases to trimming and J lost 7 bases, with 15 bases between them. The CDR3 loop reads CASSLGQGFGNTQYF. In DNA, the CDR3 is TGTGCCAGCAGCTTGGGTCAGGGGTTCGGGAATACGCAGTATTTT.

This chain uses TRBV4-2 with TRBJ1-6; 9 bases are a match to TRBD1. The V segment lost 0 bases and the J segment 9 bases; nucleotides outside the gene matches: 0. Germline V gives CDR1 LGHNA, CDR2 YNFKEQ. This CDR3 has 14 residues. CDR3 sequence (DNA): TGTGCCAGCAGCCAAGAGACAGGGGGTTCACCCCTCCACTTT. It yields the protein CASSQETGGSPLHF.

The gene calls are TRBV7-9 and TRBJ2-7; 7 bases agree with TRBD2. The germline V gene encodes CDR1 SEHNR and CDR2 FQNEAQ (reference sequence). The trim removed 8 bases at V and 0 bases at J, leaving 4 bases unmatched. The CDR3 has 13 amino acids. The CDR3 region has the DNA TGTGCCAGCGTCAGCGGGGCCTCCTACGAGCAGTACTTC. It is translated as CASVSGASYEQYF.